This T cell receptor (beta chain) appears in the sequencing data of a study of blood T cell repertoires in COVID-19. Assay used: immunoSEQ multiplex PCR; TCRdb lists only in-frame clones, some missing. Of hundreds of thousands of clones listed, more than 85% are singletons. The CDR3 is 15 amino acids. Trimming cost V 5 bases and J 5 bases; bases outside gene matches: 5. Looked up from germline, CDR1 is MNHEY and CDR2 is SVGEGT. Cohorts were assigned according to the clinical history that participants reported. This clone was seen once. The V and J genes are TRBV6-2 or TRBV6-3 and TRBJ2-1; TRBD2 matches at 11 bases. The sample was PBMCs or T cells enriched from blood (not recorded which). This TCR was sampled from a woman aged 30 to 39 who had recovered from COVID-19. CDR3 amino acids: CASSIAGGPHNEQFF. CDR3 nucleotide sequence: TGTGCCAGCAGTATAGCGGGAGGGCCACACAATGAGCAGTTCTTC.